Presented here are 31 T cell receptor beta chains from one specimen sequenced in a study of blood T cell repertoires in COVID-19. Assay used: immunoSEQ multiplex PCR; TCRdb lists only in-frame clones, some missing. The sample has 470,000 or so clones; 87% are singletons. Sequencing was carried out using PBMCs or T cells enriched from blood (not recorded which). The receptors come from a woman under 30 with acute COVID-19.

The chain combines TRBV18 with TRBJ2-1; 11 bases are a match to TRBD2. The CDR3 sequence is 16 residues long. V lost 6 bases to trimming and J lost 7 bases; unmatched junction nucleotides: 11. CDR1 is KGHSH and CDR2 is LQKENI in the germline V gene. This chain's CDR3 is CASSQGLAEGGNEQFF. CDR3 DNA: TGTGCCAGCTCCCAGGGACTAGCGGAAGGGGGGAATGAGCAGTTCTTC.

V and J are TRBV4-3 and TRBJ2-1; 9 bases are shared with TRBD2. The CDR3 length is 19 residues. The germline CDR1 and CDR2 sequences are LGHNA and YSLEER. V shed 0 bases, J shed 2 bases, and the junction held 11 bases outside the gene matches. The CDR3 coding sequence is TGCGCCAGCAGCCAAGATCCAACTACAATAGCGGGGGCCTACAATGAGCAGTTCTTC. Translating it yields CASSQDPTTIAGAYNEQFF.

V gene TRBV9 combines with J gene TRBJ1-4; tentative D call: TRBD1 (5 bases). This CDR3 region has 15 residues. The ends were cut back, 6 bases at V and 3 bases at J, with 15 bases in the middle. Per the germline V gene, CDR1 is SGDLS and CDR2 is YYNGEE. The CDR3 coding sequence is TGTGCCAGCACCTTTGGGGCAGGCGCTAATGAAAAACTGTTTTTT. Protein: CASTFGAGANEKLFF.

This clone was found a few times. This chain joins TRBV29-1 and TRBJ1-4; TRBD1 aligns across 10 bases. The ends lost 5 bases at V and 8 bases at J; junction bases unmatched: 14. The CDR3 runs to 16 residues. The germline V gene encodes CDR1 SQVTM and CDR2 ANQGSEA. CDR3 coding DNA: TGCAGCGTTTCCTATTGGGAGGAGACAGGGGGCGAAAAACTGTTTTTT. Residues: CSVSYWEETGGEKLFF.

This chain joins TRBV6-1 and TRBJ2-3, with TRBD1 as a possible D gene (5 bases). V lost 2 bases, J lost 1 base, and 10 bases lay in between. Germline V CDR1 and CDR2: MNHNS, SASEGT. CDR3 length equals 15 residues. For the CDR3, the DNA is TGTGCCAGCAGTGAAAAAGGGGAACGCACAGATACGCAGTATTTT. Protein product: CASSEKGERTDTQYF.

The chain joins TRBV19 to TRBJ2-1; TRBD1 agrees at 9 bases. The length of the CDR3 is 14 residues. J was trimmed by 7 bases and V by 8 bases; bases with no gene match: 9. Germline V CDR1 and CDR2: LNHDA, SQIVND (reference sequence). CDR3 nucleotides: TGTGCCAGTGTTATGGGACAGGGTTATAATGAGCAGTTCTTC. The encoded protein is CASVMGQGYNEQFF. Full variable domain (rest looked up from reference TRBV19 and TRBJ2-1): DGGITQSPKYLFRKEGQNVTLSCEQNLNHDAMYWYRQDPGQGLRLIYYSQIVNDFQKGDIAEGYSVSREKKESFPLTVTSAQKNPTAFYLCASVMGQGYNEQFFGPGTRLTVL.

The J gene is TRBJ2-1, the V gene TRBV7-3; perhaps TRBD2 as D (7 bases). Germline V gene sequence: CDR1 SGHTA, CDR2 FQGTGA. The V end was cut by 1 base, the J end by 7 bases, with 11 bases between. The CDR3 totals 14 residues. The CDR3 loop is CASSLSGGLNEQFF. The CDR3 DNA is TGTGCCAGCAGCTTAAGCGGGGGCCTGAATGAGCAGTTCTTC.

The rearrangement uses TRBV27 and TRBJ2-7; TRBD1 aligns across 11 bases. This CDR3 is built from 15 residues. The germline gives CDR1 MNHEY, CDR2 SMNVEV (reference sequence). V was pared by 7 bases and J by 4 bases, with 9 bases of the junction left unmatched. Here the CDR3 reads CASTALGQGVYEQYF. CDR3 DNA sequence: TGTGCCAGCACAGCGCTGGGACAGGGGGTTTACGAGCAGTACTTC.

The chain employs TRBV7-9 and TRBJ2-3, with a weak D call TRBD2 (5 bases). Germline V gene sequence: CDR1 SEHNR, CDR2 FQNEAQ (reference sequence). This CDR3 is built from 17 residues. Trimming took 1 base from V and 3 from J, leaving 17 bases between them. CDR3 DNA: TGTGCCAGCAGCTTAGAGCGAGGGAGAAGTGGGACAGATACGCAGTATTTT. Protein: CASSLERGRSGTDTQYF.

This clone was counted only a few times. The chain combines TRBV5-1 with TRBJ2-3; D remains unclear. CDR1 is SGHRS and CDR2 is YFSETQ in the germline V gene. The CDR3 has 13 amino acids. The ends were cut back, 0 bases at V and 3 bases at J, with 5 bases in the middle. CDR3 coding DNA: TGCGCCAGCAGCTTGGCCGTAACAGATACGCAGTATTTT. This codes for CASSLAVTDTQYF.

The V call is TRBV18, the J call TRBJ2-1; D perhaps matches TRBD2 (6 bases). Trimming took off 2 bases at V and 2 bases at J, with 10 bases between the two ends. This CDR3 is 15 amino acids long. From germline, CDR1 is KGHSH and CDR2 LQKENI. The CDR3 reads CASSPAGTTYNEQFF. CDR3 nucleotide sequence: TGTGCCAGCTCACCAGCGGGAACTACCTACAATGAGCAGTTCTTC.

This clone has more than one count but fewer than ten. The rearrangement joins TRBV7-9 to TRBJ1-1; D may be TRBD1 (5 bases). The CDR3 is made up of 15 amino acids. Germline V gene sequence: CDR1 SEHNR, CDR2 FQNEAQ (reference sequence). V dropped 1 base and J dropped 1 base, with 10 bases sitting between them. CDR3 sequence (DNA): TGTGCCAGCAGCTTAGGGGGGGAAAGGAACACTGAAGCTTTCTTT. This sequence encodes CASSLGGERNTEAFF.

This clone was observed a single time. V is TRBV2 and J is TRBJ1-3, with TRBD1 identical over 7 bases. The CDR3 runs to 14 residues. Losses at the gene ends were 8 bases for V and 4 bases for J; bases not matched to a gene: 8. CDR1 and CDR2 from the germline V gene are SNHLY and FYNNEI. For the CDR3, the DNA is TGTGCCAGCGAGGGGGCGCGCAGAGGAAACACCATATATTTT. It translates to CASEGARRGNTIYF.

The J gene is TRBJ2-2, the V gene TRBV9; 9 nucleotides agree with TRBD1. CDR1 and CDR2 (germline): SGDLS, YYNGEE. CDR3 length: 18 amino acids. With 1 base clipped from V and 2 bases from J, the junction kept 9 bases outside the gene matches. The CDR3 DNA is TGTGCCAGCAGCGTAAACAGGGGGCCCGACCCAAACACCGGGGAGCTGTTTTTT. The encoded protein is CASSVNRGPDPNTGELFF.

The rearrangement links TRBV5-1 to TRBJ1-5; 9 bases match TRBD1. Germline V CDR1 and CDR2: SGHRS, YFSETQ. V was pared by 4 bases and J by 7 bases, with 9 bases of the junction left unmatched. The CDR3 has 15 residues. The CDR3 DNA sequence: TGCGCCAGCAGCCTCGGACAGGGGACGGGACAGCCCCAGCATTTT. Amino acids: CASSLGQGTGQPQHF.

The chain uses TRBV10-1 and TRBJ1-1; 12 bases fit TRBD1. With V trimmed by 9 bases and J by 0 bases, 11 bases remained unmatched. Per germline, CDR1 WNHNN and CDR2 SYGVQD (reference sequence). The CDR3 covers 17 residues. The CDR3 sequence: CARYGTGGVRMNTEAFF. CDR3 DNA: TGCGCCAGATATGGGACAGGGGGCGTGAGGATGAACACTGAAGCTTTCTTT.

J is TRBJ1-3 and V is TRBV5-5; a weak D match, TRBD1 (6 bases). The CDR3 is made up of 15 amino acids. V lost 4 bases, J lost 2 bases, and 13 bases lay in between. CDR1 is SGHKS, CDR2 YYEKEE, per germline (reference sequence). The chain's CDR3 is CASSTDRLTGNTIYF. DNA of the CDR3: TGTGCCAGCAGCACTGACAGGCTTACTGGAAACACCATATATTTT.

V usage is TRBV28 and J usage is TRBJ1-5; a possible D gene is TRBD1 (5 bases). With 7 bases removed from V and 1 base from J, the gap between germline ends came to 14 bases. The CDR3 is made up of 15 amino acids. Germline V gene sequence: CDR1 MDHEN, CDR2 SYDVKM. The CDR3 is CASNQGGVSNQPQHF. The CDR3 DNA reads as TGTGCCAGCAACCAGGGAGGGGTAAGCAATCAGCCCCAGCATTTT.

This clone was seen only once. CDR3 region: CASRGTEAFF. In DNA form, the CDR3 reads TGTGCCAGCCGGGGTACTGAAGCTTTCTTT. This sequence joins TRBV6-5 and TRBJ1-1; no reliable D call. Germline V lookup: CDR1 MNHEY, CDR2 SVGAGI. The CDR3 is 10 residues long. V was pared by 8 bases and J by 5 bases, with 6 bases between.

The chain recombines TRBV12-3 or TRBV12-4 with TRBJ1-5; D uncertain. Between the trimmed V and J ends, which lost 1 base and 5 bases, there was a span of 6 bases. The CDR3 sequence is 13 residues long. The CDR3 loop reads CASSLVTDQPQHF. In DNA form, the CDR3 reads TGTGCCAGCAGTTTAGTTACAGATCAGCCCCAGCATTTT.

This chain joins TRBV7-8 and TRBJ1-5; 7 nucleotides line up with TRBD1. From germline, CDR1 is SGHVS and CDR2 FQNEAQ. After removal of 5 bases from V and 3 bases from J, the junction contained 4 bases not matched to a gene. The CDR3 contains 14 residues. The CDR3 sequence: CASSVGQNNQPQHF. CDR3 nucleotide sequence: TGTGCCAGCAGCGTGGGACAGAACAATCAGCCCCAGCATTTT.

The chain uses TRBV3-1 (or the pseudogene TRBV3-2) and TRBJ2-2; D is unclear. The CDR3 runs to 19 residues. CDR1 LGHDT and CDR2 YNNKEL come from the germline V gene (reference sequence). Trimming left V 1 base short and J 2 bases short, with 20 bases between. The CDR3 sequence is CASSQVTSVNRPNTGELFF. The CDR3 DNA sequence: TGTGCCAGCAGCCAAGTTACCTCGGTGAACAGACCCAACACCGGGGAGCTGTTTTTT.

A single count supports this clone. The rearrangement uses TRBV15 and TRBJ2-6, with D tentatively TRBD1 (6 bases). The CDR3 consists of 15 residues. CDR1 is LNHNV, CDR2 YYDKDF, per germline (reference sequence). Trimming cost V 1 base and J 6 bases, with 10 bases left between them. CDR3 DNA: TGTGCCACCAGCAGAGTGGGGGCGGCGGCCAACGTCCTGACTTTC. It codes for CATSRVGAAANVLTF.

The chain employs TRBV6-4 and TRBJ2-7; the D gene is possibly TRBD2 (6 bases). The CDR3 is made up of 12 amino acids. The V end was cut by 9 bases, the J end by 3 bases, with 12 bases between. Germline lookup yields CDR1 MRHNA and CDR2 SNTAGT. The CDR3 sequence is CARSGTHYEQYF. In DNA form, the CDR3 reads TGTGCCAGGTCCGGGACTCACTACGAGCAGTACTTC.

This CDR3 reads CASSTQGAGGSGANVLTF. CDR3 bases: TGTGCCAGCAGTACACAGGGGGCTGGGGGCTCTGGGGCCAACGTCCTGACTTTC. The chain joins TRBV25-1 to TRBJ2-6; 9 nucleotides align to TRBD1. The germline V gene encodes CDR1 MGHDK and CDR2 SYGVNS. The CDR3 has 18 residues. J was trimmed by 0 bases and V by 5 bases; bases with no gene match: 8.

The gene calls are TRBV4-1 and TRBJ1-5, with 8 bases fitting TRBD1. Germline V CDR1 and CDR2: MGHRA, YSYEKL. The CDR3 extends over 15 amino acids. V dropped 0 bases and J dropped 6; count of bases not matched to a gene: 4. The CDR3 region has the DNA TGCGCCAGCAGCCAAGAAAGGACAGGGCCTCAGCCCCAGCATTTT. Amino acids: CASSQERTGPQPQHF.

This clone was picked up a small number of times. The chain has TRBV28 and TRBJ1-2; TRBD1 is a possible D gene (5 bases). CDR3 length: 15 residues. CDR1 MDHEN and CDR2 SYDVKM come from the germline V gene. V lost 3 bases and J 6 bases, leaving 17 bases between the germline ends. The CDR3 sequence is CASSLAQGRGNGYTF. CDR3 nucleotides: TGTGCCAGCAGTTTGGCCCAGGGTAGGGGAAATGGCTACACCTTC.

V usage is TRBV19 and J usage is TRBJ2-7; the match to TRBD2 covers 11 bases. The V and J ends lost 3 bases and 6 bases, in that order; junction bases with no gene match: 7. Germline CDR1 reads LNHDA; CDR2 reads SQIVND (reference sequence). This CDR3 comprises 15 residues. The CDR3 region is CASSISSGGYGEQYF. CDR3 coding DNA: TGTGCCAGTAGTATTTCTAGCGGGGGGTACGGCGAGCAGTACTTC. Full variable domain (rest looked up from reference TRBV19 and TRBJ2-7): DGGITQSPKYLFRKEGQNVTLSCEQNLNHDAMYWYRQDPGQGLRLIYYSQIVNDFQKGDIAEGYSVSREKKESFPLTVTSAQKNPTAFYLCASSISSGGYGEQYFGPGTRLTVT.

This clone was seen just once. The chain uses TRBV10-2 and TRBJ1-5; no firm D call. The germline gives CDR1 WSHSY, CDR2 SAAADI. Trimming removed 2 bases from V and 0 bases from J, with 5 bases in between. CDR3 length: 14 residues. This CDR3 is CASSEAYSNQPQHF. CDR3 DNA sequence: TGCGCCAGCAGTGAGGCGTATAGCAATCAGCCCCAGCATTTT.

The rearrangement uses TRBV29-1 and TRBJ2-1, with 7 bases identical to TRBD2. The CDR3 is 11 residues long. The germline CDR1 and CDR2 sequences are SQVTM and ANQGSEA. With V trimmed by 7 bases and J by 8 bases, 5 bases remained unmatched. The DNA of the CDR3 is TGCAGCGGCGGGAGAGGGGATGAGCAGTTCTTC. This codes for CSGGRGDEQFF.

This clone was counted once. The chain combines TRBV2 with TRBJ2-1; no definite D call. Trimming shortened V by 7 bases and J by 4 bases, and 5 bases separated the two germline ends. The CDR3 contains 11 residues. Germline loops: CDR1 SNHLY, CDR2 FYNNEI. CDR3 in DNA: TGTGCCAGCACAACTTACAATGAGCAGTTCTTC. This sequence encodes CASTTYNEQFF.